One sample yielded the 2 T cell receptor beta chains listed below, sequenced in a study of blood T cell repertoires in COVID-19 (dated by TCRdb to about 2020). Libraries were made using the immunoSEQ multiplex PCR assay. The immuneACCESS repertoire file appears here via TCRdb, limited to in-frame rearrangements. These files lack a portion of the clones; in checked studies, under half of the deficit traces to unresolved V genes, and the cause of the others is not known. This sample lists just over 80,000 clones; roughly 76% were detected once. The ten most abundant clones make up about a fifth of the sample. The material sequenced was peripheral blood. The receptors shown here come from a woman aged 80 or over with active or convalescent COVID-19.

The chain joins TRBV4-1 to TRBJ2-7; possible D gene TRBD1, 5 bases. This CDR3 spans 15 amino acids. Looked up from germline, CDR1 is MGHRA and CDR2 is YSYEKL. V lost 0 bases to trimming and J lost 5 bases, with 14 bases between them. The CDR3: CASSQDGALLNEQYF. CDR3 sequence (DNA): TGCGCCAGCAGCCAAGATGGGGCCCTTCTAAACGAGCAGTACTTC.

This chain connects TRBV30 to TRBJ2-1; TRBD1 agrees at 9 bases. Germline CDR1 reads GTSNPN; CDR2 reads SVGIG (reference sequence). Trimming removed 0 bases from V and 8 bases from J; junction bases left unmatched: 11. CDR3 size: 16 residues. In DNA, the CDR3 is TGTGCCTGGAGTGTACTCCGGACAGGGGTCCCCCATGAGCAGTTCTTC. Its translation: CAWSVLRTGVPHEQFF. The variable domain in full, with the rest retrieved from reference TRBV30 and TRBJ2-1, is SQTIHQWPATLVQPVGSPLSLECTVEGTSNPNLYWYRQAAGRGLQLLFYSVGIGQISSEVPQNLSASRPQDRQFILSSKKLLLSDSGFYLCAWSVLRTGVPHEQFFGPGTRLTVL.